These T cell receptor beta chains were read from a single sample in a study of spatial heterogeneity in lung cancer. TCRdb re-called the 5' RACE reads with MiXCR, one entry per CDR3 protein. The sample records around 23,000 distinct CDR3 sequences, about 4.5% being singletons. Sample: PBMCs, taken at surgery. The receptors originated from a male donor with early-stage non-small cell lung cancer. CDR3s include the opening cysteine and the closing phenylalanine or tryptophan. D genes are given only for firm matches. Expanded clones get a size class; other rows say once, few or many, or leave the size out.

>TRBV11-2|TRBD2|many|TRBJ2-5
CASSLGPAGTQETQYF
TGTGCCAGCAGCTTAGGCCCAGCGGGAACCCAAGAGACCCAGTACTTC
>TRBV14|.|many|TRBJ2-6
CASAHTSGANVLTF
TGTGCCAGCGCACACACCTCTGGGGCCAACGTCCTGACTTTC
>TRBV30|.|many|TRBJ2-3
CAWSVPGADTQYF
TGTGCCTGGAGTGTACCCGGGGCCGATACGCAGTATTTT
>TRBV6-2/TRBV6-3|.|.|TRBJ1-5
CASSYAGSGNQPQHF
TGTGCCAGCAGTTACGCAGGGTCGGGCAATCAGCCCCAGCATTTT
>TRBV7-8|TRBD1|many|TRBJ1-2
CASSLTGAFYGYTF
TGTGCCAGCAGCTTGACAGGGGCGTTCTATGGCTACACCTTC
>TRBV28|.|many|TRBJ2-7
CASSLGEKRSYEQYF
TGTGCCAGCAGTTTAGGGGAGAAGAGGTCCTACGAGCAGTACTTC
>TRBV7-2|.|many|TRBJ1-6
CASSLSQPNSPLHF
TGTGCCAGCAGCTTAAGTCAGCCAAATTCACCCCTCCACTTT
>TRBV28|.|many|TRBJ2-3
CASMGGLVPDTQYF
TGTGCCAGCATGGGGGGCCTGGTACCAGATACGCAGTATTTT
>TRBV29-1|TRBD2|few|TRBJ2-3
CSVSSSGGSDTQYF
TGCAGCGTATCTTCTAGCGGGGGGTCGGATACGCAGTATTTT
>TRBV28|.|many|TRBJ2-2
CASSFATGELFF
TGTGCCAGCAGTTTCGCCACCGGGGAGCTGTTTTTT
>TRBV7-3|TRBD1|many|TRBJ2-5
CASSLSGTGFRETQYF
TGTGCCAGCAGCTTATCCGGGACAGGGTTCAGGGAGACCCAGTACTTC
>TRBV10-3|.|many|TRBJ2-1
CAISEDSGNYNEQFF
TGTGCCATCAGTGAAGATTCAGGGAACTACAATGAGCAGTTCTTC
>TRBV19|.|few|TRBJ1-5
CASHYRAGQPQHF
TGTGCCAGCCATTACAGGGCTGGTCAGCCCCAGCATTTT
>TRBV12-3/TRBV12-4|.|many|TRBJ1-1
CASSFPGVEAFF
TGTGCCAGCAGTTTCCCCGGGGTTGAAGCTTTCTTT
>TRBV29-1|.|many|TRBJ1-1
CSVVSWENTEAFF
TGCAGCGTTGTAAGTTGGGAGAACACTGAAGCTTTCTTT
>TRBV16|TRBD1|many|TRBJ1-1
CASSQLTGVVNTEAFF
TGTGCCAGCAGCCAACTGACAGGGGTAGTGAACACTGAAGCTTTCTTT
>TRBV7-6|.|.|TRBJ2-7
CASSFAWDEQYF
TGTGCCAGCAGCTTTGCTTGGGACGAGCAGTACTTC
>TRBV7-2|.|many|TRBJ2-1
CASSSEAGSGSYNEQFF
TGTGCCAGCAGCTCAGAGGCCGGGAGTGGCTCCTACAATGAGCAGTTCTTC
>TRBV9|.|once|TRBJ2-1
CASSVGMSSYNEQFF
TGTGCCAGCAGCGTAGGAATGAGCTCCTACAATGAGCAGTTCTTC
>TRBV11-2|.|few|TRBJ1-4
CASSLRGGIGEKLFF
TGTGCCAGCAGCCTCCGAGGTGGGATAGGTGAAAAACTGTTTTTT
>TRBV7-9|.|many|TRBJ2-7
CASSQLGGLEQYF
TGTGCCAGCAGCCAGCTGGGAGGACTCGAGCAGTACTTC
>TRBV7-2|TRBD1|many|TRBJ2-7
CASSSGTGIHEQYF
TGTGCCAGCAGCTCCGGGACAGGGATCCACGAGCAGTACTTC
>TRBV27|.|many|TRBJ2-1
CASSLNGASWQFF
TGTGCCAGCAGTTTAAATGGGGCGAGTTGGCAGTTCTTC
>TRBV29-1|.|many|TRBJ2-1
CSVGVVAGRNEQFF
TGCAGCGTTGGGGTCGTGGCAGGACGGAATGAGCAGTTCTTC
>TRBV11-2|TRBD2|many|TRBJ2-5
CASRRHGSLAGEVGETQYF
TGTGCCAGCAGACGGCACGGGAGTCTAGCGGGGGAGGTCGGGGAGACCCAGTACTTC
>TRBV11-2|.|many|TRBJ1-3
CASSLEGLAGNTIYF
TGTGCCAGCAGCTTAGAGGGCCTAGCTGGAAACACCATATATTTT
>TRBV6-5|.|few|TRBJ1-1
CASSYSWQGNTEAFF
TGTGCCAGCAGTTACTCATGGCAGGGGAACACTGAAGCTTTCTTT
>TRBV18|.|many|TRBJ1-1
CASSPATGTRNTEAFF
TGTGCCAGCTCACCCGCAACAGGGACTCGGAACACTGAAGCTTTCTTT
>TRBV29-1|TRBD2|many|TRBJ2-3
CSVVAGVSSGTDTQYF
TGCAGCGTGGTAGCGGGAGTCTCTTCTGGCACAGATACGCAGTATTTT
>TRBV7-9|.|many|TRBJ2-1
CASSFVVGGNEQFF
TGTGCCAGCAGCTTCGTAGTGGGGGGAAATGAGCAGTTCTTC
>TRBV19|.|many|TRBJ2-5
CASSAGFLGQETQYF
TGTGCCAGTAGTGCCGGCTTCCTGGGCCAAGAGACCCAGTACTTC
>TRBV7-9|.|many|TRBJ2-7
CASSGGSYEQYF
TGTGCCAGCAGTGGGGGTTCGTACGAGCAGTACTTC
>TRBV7-9|.|many|TRBJ2-7
CASSLGLGEQYF
TGTGCCAGCAGCTTAGGACTCGGCGAGCAGTACTTC
>TRBV7-2|TRBD2|many|TRBJ2-7
CASSLEGGSLNEQYF
TGTGCCAGCAGCTTAGAGGGCGGGAGCCTCAACGAGCAGTACTTC
>TRBV11-1|.|medium-sized|TRBJ2-7
CASSFSAYEQYF
TGTGCCAGCAGCTTTTCGGCCTACGAGCAGTACTTC
>TRBV6-6|.|many|TRBJ2-7
CASSYSKGGYYEQYF
TGTGCCAGCAGTTACTCGAAGGGGGGGTACTACGAGCAGTACTTC
>TRBV5-6|.|many|TRBJ2-3
CASSWTLKPTDTQYF
TGTGCCAGCAGCTGGACCCTGAAACCCACAGATACGCAGTATTTT
>TRBV5-6|TRBD1|many|TRBJ1-5
CASSLSWTGSNQPQHF
TGTGCCAGCAGCTTGTCATGGACAGGGAGCAATCAGCCCCAGCATTTT
>TRBV7-2|.|many|TRBJ2-5
CASSLGGTHQETQYF
TGTGCCAGCAGCTTAGGAGGAACACACCAAGAGACCCAGTACTTC
>TRBV6-2/TRBV6-3|.|few|TRBJ2-7
CASSYEQSYEQYF
TGTGCCAGCAGTTACGAACAGTCCTACGAGCAGTACTTC
>TRBV7-2|.|many|TRBJ1-3
CASSLGGNTIYF
TGTGCCAGCAGCTTAGGAGGAAACACCATATATTTT
>TRBV7-2|.|many|TRBJ1-3
CASSLSSSGFGNTIYF
TGTGCCAGCAGCTTGTCGAGTTCTGGCTTTGGAAACACCATATATTTT
>TRBV7-8|.|.|TRBJ2-1
CAGSVGGSHNEQFF
TGTGCCGGCAGCGTTGGGGGCAGTCACAATGAGCAGTTCTTC
>TRBV14|.|.|TRBJ2-1
CASSGGTEMSSYNEQFF
TGTGCCAGCAGCGGCGGTACTGAAATGAGCTCCTACAATGAGCAGTTCTTC
>TRBV24-1|TRBD1|many|TRBJ2-1
CATSDLVAGGSYNEQFF
TGTGCCACCAGTGATCTCGTAGCAGGGGGCAGCTACAATGAGCAGTTCTTC
>TRBV7-2|TRBD2|many|TRBJ2-2
CASSPEASGIRELFF
TGTGCCAGCAGCCCGGAGGCTAGCGGGATTCGGGAGCTGTTTTTT
>TRBV28|TRBD1|many|TRBJ1-4
CASTGANEKLFF
TGTGCCAGTACAGGGGCCAATGAAAAACTGTTTTTT
>TRBV5-4|TRBD1|.|TRBJ2-1
CASSRQGVENEQFF
TGTGCCAGCAGCAGACAGGGGGTGGAAAATGAGCAGTTCTTC
>TRBV7-2|.|many|TRBJ2-3
CASSSSGYSTDTQYF
TGTGCCAGCAGCTCGAGCGGGTATAGCACAGATACGCAGTATTTT
>TRBV7-9|TRBD2|many|TRBJ2-1
CASSLGREGREQFF
TGTGCCAGCAGCTTAGGACGGGAGGGCCGTGAGCAGTTCTTC
>TRBV6-5|TRBD1|.|TRBJ1-1
CASSPRQGNTEAFF
TGTGCCAGCAGTCCCCGACAGGGGAACACTGAAGCTTTCTTT